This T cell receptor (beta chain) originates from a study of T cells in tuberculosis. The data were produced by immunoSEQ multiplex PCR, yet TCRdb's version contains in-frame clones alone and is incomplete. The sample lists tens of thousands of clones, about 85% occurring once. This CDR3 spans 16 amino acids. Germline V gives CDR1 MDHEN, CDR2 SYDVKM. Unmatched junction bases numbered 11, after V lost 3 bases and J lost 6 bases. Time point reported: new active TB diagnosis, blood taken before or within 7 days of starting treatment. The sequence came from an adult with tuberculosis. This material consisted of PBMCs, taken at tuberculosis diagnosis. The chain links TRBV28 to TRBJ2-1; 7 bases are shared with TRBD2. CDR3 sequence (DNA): TGTGCCAGCAGTTTGCGGGGAGGGCTTAGGGGCAATGAGCAGTTCTTC. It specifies CASSLRGGLRGNEQFF.